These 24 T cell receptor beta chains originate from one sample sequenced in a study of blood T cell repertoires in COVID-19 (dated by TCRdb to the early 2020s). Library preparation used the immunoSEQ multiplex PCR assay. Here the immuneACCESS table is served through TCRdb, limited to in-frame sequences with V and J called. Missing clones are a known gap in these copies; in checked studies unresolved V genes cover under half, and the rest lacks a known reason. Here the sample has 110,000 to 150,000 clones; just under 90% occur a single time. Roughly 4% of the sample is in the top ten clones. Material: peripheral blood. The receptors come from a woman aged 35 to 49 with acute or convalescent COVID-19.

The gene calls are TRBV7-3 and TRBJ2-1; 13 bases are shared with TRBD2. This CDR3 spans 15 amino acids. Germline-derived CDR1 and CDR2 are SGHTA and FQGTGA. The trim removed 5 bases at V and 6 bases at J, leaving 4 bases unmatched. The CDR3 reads CASSPTSGGSNEQFF. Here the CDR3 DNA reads TGTGCCAGCAGCCCGACTAGCGGGGGGTCCAATGAGCAGTTCTTC.

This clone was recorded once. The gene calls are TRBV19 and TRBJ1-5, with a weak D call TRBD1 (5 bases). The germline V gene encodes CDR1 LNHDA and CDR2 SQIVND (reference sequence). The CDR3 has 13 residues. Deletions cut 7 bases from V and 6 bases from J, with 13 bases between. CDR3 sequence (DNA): TGTGCCAGTACAGGGAGGGATGGTCAGCCCCAGCATTTT. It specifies CASTGRDGQPQHF.

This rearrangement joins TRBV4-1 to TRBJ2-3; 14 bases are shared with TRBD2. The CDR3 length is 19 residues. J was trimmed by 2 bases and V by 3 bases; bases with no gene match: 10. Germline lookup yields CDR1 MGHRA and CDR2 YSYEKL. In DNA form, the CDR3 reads TGCGCCAGCAGCCACACCGGGACTAGCGGGAGAAGGCCCACAGATACGCAGTATTTT. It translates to CASSHTGTSGRRPTDTQYF.

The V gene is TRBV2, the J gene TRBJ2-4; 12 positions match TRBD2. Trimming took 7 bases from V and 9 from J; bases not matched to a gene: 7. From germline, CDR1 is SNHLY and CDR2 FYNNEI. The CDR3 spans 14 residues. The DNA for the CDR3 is TGTGCCAGCACCCGGACTAGCGGGACGAGCATTCAGTACTTC. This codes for CASTRTSGTSIQYF.

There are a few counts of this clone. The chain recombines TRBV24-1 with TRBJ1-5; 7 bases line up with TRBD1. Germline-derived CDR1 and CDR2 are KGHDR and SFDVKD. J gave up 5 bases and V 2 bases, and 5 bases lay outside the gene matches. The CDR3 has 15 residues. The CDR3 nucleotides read TGTGCCACCAGTGATTCAGGGGGGACATATCAGCCCCAGCATTTT. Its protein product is CATSDSGGTYQPQHF.

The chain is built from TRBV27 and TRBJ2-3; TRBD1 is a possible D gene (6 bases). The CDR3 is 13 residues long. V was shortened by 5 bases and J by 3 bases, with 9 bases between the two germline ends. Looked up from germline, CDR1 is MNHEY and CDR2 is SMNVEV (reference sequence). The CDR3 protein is CASSQQGTDTQYF. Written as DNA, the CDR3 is TGTGCCAGCAGTCAACAGGGAACAGATACGCAGTATTTT.

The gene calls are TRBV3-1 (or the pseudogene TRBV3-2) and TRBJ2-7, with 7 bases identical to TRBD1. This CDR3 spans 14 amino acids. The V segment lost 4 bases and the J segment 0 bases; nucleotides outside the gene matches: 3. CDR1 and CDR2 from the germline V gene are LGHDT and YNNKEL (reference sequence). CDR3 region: CASSRRDSSYEQYF. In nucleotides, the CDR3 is TGTGCCAGCAGCCGTCGGGACAGCTCCTACGAGCAGTACTTC.

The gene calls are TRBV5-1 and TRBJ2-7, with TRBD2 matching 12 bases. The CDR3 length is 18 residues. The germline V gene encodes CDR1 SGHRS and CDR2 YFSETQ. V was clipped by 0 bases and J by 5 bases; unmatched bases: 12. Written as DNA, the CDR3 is TGCGCCAGCAGCTTGGGGGACGCCCGACTAGCGGGAGACCACGAGCAGTACTTC. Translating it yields CASSLGDARLAGDHEQYF.

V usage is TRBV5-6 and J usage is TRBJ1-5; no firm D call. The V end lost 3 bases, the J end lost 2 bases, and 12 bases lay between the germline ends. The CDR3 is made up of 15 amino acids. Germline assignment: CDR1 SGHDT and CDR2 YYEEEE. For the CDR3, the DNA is TGTGCCAGCAGCTCGGGTCTGTACGGCAATCAGCCCCAGCATTTT. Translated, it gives CASSSGLYGNQPQHF.

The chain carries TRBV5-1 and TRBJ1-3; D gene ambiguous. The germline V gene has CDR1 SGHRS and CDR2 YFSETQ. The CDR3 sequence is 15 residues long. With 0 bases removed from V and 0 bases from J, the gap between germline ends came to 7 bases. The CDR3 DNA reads TGCGCCAGCAGCTTGGCGGTTAACTCTGGAAACACCATATATTTT. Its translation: CASSLAVNSGNTIYF.

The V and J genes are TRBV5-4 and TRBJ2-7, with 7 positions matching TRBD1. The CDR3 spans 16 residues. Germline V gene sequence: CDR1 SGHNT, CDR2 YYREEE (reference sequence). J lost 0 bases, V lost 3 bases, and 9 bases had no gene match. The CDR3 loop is CASSYSTGTVSYEQYF. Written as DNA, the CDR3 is TGTGCCAGCAGCTATTCCACCGGGACAGTCTCCTACGAGCAGTACTTC.

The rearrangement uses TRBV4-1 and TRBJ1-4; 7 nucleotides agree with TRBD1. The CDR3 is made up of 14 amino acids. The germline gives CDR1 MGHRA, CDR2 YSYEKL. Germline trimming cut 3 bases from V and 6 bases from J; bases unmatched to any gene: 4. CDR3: CASSQPGQHEKLFF. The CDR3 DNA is TGCGCCAGCAGCCAGCCGGGACAGCATGAAAAACTGTTTTTT.

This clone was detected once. CDR3 DNA sequence: TGTGCAAGTCGCTTAGCTACCGGGACAGGGGGCAATCAGCCCCAGCATTTT. Protein: CASRLATGTGGNQPQHF. The genes are TRBV12-2 and TRBJ1-5; TRBD1 is the table's D call and was not checked against the DNA. TRBV12-2 is noted as a pseudogene. The CDR3 is 17 residues long.

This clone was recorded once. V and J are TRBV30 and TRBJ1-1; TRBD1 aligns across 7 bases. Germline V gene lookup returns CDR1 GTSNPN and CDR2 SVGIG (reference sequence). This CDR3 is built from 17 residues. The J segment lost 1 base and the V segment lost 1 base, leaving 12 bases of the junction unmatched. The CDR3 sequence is CAWSGQGLWITNTEAFF. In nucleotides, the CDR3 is TGTGCCTGGAGTGGACAGGGTTTGTGGATTACGAACACTGAAGCTTTCTTT.

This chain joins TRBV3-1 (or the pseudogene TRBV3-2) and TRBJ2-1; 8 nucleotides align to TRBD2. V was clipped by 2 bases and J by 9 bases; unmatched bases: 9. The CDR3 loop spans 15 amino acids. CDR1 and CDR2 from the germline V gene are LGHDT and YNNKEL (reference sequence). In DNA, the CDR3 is TGTGCCAGCAGCCAATTAGCGGGGCCGAAGGCTGAGCAGTTCTTC. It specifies CASSQLAGPKAEQFF.

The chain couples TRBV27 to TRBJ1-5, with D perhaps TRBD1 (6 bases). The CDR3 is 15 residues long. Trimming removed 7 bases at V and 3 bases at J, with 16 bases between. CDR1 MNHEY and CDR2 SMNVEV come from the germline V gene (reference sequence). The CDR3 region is CASTFTGGPNQPQHF. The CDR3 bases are TGTGCCAGCACTTTTACTGGGGGCCCCAATCAGCCCCAGCATTTT.

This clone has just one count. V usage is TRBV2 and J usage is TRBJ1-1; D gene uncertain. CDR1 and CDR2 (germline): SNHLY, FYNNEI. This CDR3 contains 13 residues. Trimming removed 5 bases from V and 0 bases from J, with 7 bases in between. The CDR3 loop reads CASSRRMNTEAFF. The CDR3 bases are TGTGCCAGCAGTCGGCGGATGAACACTGAAGCTTTCTTT.

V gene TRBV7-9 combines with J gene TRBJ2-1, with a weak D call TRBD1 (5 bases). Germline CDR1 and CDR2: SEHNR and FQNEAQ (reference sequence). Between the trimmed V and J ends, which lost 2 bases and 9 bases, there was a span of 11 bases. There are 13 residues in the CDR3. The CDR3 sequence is CASSLIAQGEQFF. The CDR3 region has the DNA TGTGCCAGCAGCTTAATCGCCCAGGGTGAGCAGTTCTTC.

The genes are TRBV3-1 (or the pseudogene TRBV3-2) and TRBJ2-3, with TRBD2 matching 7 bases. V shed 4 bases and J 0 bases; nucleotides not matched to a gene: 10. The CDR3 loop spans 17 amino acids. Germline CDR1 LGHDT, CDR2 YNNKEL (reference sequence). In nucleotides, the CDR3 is TGTGCCAGCAGCCTCTCCTGGGCGGGAGTTAGCACAGATACGCAGTATTTT. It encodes CASSLSWAGVSTDTQYF.

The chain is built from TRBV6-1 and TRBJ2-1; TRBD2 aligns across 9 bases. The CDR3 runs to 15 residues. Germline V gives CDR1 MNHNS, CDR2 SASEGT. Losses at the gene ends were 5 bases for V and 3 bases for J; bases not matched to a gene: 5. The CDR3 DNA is TGTGCCAGCAGTCTTAGCGGGGGTGACTACAATGAGCAGTTCTTC. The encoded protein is CASSLSGGDYNEQFF.

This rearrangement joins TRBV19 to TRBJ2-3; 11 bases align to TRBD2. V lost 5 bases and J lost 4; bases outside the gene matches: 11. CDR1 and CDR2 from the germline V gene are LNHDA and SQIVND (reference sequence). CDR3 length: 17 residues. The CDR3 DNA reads TGTGCCAGTAGTCCTAGCGAAGTAGCGGGGGGGCCAGATACGCAGTATTTT. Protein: CASSPSEVAGGPDTQYF.

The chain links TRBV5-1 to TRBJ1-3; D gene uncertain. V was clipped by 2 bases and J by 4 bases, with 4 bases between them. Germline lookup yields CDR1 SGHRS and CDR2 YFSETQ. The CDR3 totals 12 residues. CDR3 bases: TGCGCCAGCAGCTTCGGGGGAAACACCATATATTTT. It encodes CASSFGGNTIYF. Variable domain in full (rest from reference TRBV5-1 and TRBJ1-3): KAGVTQTPRYLIKTRGQQVTLSCSPISGHRSVSWYQQTPGQGLQFLFEYFSETQRNKGNFPGRFSGRQFSNSRSEMNVSTLELGDSALYLCASSFGGNTIYFGEGSWLTVV.

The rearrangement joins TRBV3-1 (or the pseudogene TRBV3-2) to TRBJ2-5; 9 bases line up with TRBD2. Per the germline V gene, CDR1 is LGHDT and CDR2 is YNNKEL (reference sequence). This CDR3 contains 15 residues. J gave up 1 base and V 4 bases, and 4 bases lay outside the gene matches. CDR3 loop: CASSRGLASQETQYF. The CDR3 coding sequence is TGTGCCAGCAGCCGGGGACTAGCCTCCCAAGAGACCCAGTACTTC.

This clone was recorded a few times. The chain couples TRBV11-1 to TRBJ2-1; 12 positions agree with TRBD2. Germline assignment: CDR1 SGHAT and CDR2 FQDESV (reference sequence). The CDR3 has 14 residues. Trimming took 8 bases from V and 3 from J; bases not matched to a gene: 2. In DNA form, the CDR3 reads TGTGCCAGCGGACTAGCGGGACTCTACAATGAGCAGTTCTTC. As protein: CASGLAGLYNEQFF. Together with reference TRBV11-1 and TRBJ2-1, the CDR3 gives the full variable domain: EAEVAQSPRYKITEKSQAVAFWCDPISGHATLYWYRQILGQGPELLVQFQDESVVDDSQLPKDRFSAERLKGVDSTLKIQPAELGDSAMYLCASGLAGLYNEQFFGPGTRLTVL.